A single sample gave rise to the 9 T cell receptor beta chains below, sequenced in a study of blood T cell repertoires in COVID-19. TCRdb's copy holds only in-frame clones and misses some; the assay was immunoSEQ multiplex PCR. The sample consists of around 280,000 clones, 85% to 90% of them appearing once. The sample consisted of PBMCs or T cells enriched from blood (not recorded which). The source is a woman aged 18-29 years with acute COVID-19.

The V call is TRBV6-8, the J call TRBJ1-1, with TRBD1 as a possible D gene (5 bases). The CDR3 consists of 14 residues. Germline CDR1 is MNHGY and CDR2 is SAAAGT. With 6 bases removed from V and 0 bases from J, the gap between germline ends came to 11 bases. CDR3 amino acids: CASSYRSLNTEAFF. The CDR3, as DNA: TGTGCCAGCAGCTACAGGAGCCTGAACACTGAAGCTTTCTTT.

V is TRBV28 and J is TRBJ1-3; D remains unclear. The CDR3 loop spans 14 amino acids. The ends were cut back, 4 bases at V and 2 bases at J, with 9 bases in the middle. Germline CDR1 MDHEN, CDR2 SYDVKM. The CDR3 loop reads CASSSTGAGNTIYF. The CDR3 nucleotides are TGTGCCAGCAGTTCGACCGGGGCTGGAAACACCATATATTTT. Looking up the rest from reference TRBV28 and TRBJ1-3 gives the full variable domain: DVKVTQSSRYLVKRTGEKVFLECVQDMDHENMFWYRQDPGLGLRLIYFSYDVKMKEKGDIPEGYSVSREKKERFSLILESASTNQTSMYLCASSSTGAGNTIYFGEGSWLTVV.

For the CDR3, the DNA is TGTGCCAGTAGCAAAGGCCACACCGGGGGCAATCAGCCCCAGCATTTT. This codes for CASSKGHTGGNQPQHF. The rearrangement uses TRBV19 and TRBJ1-5, with D unresolved. This CDR3 contains 16 residues. Germline CDR1 and CDR2: LNHDA and SQIVND (reference sequence). V was pared by 6 bases and J by 2 bases, with 17 bases between.

The CDR3 nucleotides read TGCAGCGTCCGGGTAGGGGCAACGTACAATGAGCAGTTCTTC. As protein: CSVRVGATYNEQFF. This rearrangement joins TRBV29-1 to TRBJ2-1, with D possibly matching TRBD1 (5 bases). Trimming shortened V by 6 bases and J by 4 bases, and 16 bases separated the two germline ends. Germline V lookup: CDR1 SQVTM, CDR2 ANQGSEA. This CDR3 is built from 14 residues.

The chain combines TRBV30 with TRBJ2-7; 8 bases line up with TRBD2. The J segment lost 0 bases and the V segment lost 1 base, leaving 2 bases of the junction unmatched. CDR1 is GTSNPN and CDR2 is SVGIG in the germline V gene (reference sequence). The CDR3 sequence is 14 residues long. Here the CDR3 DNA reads TGTGCCTGGAGTGATAGCGGGAACTCCTACGAGCAGTACTTC. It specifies CAWSDSGNSYEQYF.

CDR3 nucleotides: TGTGCCAGCAGCCAGAGGGGCAGGGGGAACAACACCATATATTTT. Its translation is CASSQRGRGNNTIYF. This chain connects TRBV3-1 (or the pseudogene TRBV3-2) to TRBJ1-3; 7 bases match TRBD1. Germline V gene sequence: CDR1 LGHDT, CDR2 YNNKEL (reference sequence). The V gene end was trimmed by 3 bases and the J gene end by 7 bases; junction bases not matched to a gene: 9. The CDR3 sequence is 15 residues long.

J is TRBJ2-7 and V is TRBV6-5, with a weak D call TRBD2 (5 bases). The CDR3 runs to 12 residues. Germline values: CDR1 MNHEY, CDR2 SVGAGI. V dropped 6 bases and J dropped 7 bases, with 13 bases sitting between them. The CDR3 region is CASSLDWREQYF. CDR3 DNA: TGTGCCAGCAGCCTAGACTGGAGGGAGCAGTACTTC.

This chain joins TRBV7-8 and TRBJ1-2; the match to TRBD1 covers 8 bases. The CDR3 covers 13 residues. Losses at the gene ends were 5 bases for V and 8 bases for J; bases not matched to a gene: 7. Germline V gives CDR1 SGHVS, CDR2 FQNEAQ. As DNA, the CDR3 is TGTGCCAGCAGCGACCAGGGGGCGCGGGGCTACACCTTC. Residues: CASSDQGARGYTF.

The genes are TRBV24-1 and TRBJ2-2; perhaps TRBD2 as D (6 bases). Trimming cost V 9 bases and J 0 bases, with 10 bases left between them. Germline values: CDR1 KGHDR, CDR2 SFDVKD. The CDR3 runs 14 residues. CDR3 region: CATGRTTNTGELFF. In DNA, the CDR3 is TGTGCCACCGGTAGGACTACGAACACCGGGGAGCTGTTTTTT.